These 20 T cell receptor beta chains share one sample of origin, sequenced in a study of identical twins. TCRdb processed the 5' RACE reads anew with MiXCR; each CDR3 protein has one entry. The sample includes 300,000 to 400,000 distinct CDR3 sequences, roughly 12% seen only once; the top ten take roughly 7%. Separately, the same data were catalogued under a study of yellow fever vaccine responses in identical twins.

The sequencing input was CD8+ T cells sorted from blood. These TCRs come from a woman between 18 and 29 years old in good health.

This sequence joins TRBV7-6 and TRBJ2-3; D remains unclear. Germline lookup yields CDR1 SGHVS and CDR2 FNYEAQ. The CDR3 sequence is 14 residues long. V was shortened by 4 bases and J by 0 bases, with 8 bases between the two germline ends. CDR3 amino acids: CASSWQMSTDTQYF. The DNA of the CDR3 is TGTGCCAGCAGCTGGCAGATGAGCACAGATACGCAGTATTTT. Looking up the rest from reference TRBV7-6 and TRBJ2-3 gives the full variable domain: GAGVSQSPRYKVTKRGQDVALRCDPISGHVSLYWYRQALGQGPEFLTYFNYEAQQDKSGLPNDRFSAERPEGSISTLTIQRTEQRDSAMYRCASSWQMSTDTQYFGPGTRLTVL.

The chain employs TRBV3-1 and TRBJ2-5; 7 bases align to TRBD2. V was clipped by 1 base and J by 7 bases; unmatched bases: 6. The CDR3 sequence is 14 residues long. Germline loops: CDR1 LGHDT, CDR2 YNNKEL (reference sequence). In nucleotides, the CDR3 is TGTGCCAGCAGCCAAGGACTAGCTGACGTGACCCAGTACTTC. Encoded protein: CASSQGLADVTQYF.

The V call is TRBV7-9, the J call TRBJ1-2, with D tentatively TRBD1 (5 bases). The germline V and J ends were trimmed by 0 bases and 2 bases, with 7 bases remaining between them. Germline V gene sequence: CDR1 SEHNR, CDR2 FQNEAQ (reference sequence). There are 14 residues in the CDR3. CDR3 bases: TGTGCCAGCAGCTTAGCTGGGGCGAACTATGGCTACACCTTC. Translating gives CASSLAGANYGYTF.

The rearrangement uses TRBV20-1 and TRBJ1-5, with TRBD1 matching 9 bases. Trimming cost V 6 bases and J 6 bases; bases outside gene matches: 12. CDR1 DFQATT and CDR2 SNEGSKA come from the germline V gene (reference sequence). This CDR3 has 15 residues. The CDR3 sequence is CSAPKDRGRGQPQHF. CDR3 DNA sequence: TGCAGTGCCCCGAAAGACAGGGGGAGAGGTCAGCCCCAGCATTTT.

There are a few counts of this clonotype. The rearrangement links TRBV28 to TRBJ2-6, with D tentatively TRBD2 (5 bases). The CDR3 is 17 amino acids. V was cut by 2 bases and J by 2 bases, with 13 bases left in between. CDR1 is MDHEN and CDR2 is SYDVKM in the germline V gene. Here the CDR3 DNA reads TGTGCCAGCAGTTTAATGGGCGTGCGGGCTGGGGCCAACGTCCTGACTTTC. Its translation: CASSLMGVRAGANVLTF.

The chain carries TRBV4-2 and TRBJ2-1; D assignment may be TRBD1 or TRBD2 (5 bases each). CDR1 LGHNA and CDR2 YNFKEQ come from the germline V gene. This CDR3 spans 16 amino acids. Between the trimmed V and J ends, which lost 1 base and 5 bases, there was a span of 15 bases. The CDR3 DNA reads as TGTGCCAGCAGCCAAGTTTTAACGGGGACCAACAATGAGCAGTTCTTC. Amino acids: CASSQVLTGTNNEQFF.

This clonotype was found a few times. The V call is TRBV10-3, the J call TRBJ2-5; D possibly matches TRBD1 or TRBD2 (5 bases each). Trimming shortened V by 2 bases and J by 9 bases, and 16 bases separated the two germline ends. The CDR3 is 14 amino acids. Germline V gene lookup returns CDR1 ENHRY and CDR2 SYGVKD. CDR3 bases: TGTGCCATCAGTGAGCCAGAACGTCGAGGGGCCCAGTACTTC. This sequence encodes CAISEPERRGAQYF.

The chain is built from TRBV7-8 and TRBJ2-6; 7 bases fit TRBD1. The V gene end was trimmed by 2 bases and the J gene end by 0 bases; junction bases not matched to a gene: 7. Germline values: CDR1 SGHVS, CDR2 FQNEAQ. This CDR3 has 18 amino acids. In DNA form, the CDR3 reads TGTGCCAGCAGCTTACGACAGGGCGCGATCTCTGGGGCCAACGTCCTGACTTTC. Translated, it gives CASSLRQGAISGANVLTF.

This clonotype was seen many times. The V gene is TRBV7-2, the J gene TRBJ2-5; D unclear. V lost 5 bases, J lost 3 bases, and 13 bases lay in between. The CDR3 covers 14 residues. Germline CDR1 and CDR2: SGHTA and FQGNSA. The DNA for the CDR3 is TGTGCCAGCAGCCTGACACGGTACAAAGAGACCCAGTACTTC. Translating it yields CASSLTRYKETQYF.

This clonotype was recorded a few times. The V and J genes are TRBV9 and TRBJ2-1, with 9 bases fitting TRBD2. CDR3 length: 15 residues. Trimming removed 0 bases from V and 3 bases from J; junction bases left unmatched: 1. Germline values: CDR1 SGDLS, CDR2 YYNGEE. The CDR3 spells CASSVVSGGYNEQFF. The DNA for the CDR3 is TGTGCCAGCAGCGTAGTTAGCGGGGGCTACAATGAGCAGTTCTTC. The entire variable domain, with the rest obtained from reference TRBV9 and TRBJ2-1, is as follows: DSGVTQTPKHLITATGQRVTLRCSPRSGDLSVYWYQQSLDQGLQFLIQYYNGEERAKGNILERFSAQQFPDLHSELNLSSLELGDSALYFCASSVVSGGYNEQFFGPGTRLTVL.

The V call is TRBV3-1, the J call TRBJ2-7; a possible D gene is TRBD1 (6 bases). CDR3 size: 15 residues. CDR1 and CDR2 (germline): LGHDT, YNNKEL (reference sequence). Trimming cost V 1 base and J 2 bases, with 12 bases left between them. This chain's CDR3 is CASSQGRGLAYEQYF. In nucleotides, the CDR3 is TGTGCCAGCAGCCAAGGAAGGGGGTTGGCCTACGAGCAGTACTTC.

This clonotype was detected only a few times. This rearrangement joins TRBV20-1 to TRBJ2-1; D may be TRBD2 (5 bases). Germline CDR1 and CDR2: DFQATT and SNEGSKA (reference sequence). This CDR3 is built from 11 residues. Trimming took off 3 bases at V and 12 bases at J, with 12 bases between the two ends. The CDR3 DNA is TGCAGTGCTAGGGAACTAGACGTGCAGTTCTTC. Amino acids: CSARELDVQFF.

V usage is TRBV27 and J usage is TRBJ2-7, with D tentatively TRBD2 (5 bases). The CDR3 totals 11 residues. V was pared by 5 bases and J by 7 bases, with 9 bases between. Germline V gene sequence: CDR1 MNHEY, CDR2 SMNVEV (reference sequence). The chain's CDR3 is CASSTRGEQYF. For the CDR3, the DNA is TGTGCCAGCAGTACCCGCGGGGAGCAGTACTTC.

This clonotype was observed at least ten times. The chain uses TRBV29-1 and TRBJ1-1; D is unresolved. Trimming stripped 2 bases from V and 3 bases from J, with 7 bases between. CDR1 and CDR2 from the germline V gene are SQVTM and ANQGSEA. CDR3 size: 12 residues. The CDR3 protein is CSVEKGDTEAFF. For the CDR3, the DNA is TGCAGCGTTGAAAAGGGAGACACTGAAGCTTTCTTT.

This chain connects TRBV13 to TRBJ1-2; TRBD1 might be the D (5 bases). Germline CDR1 PRHDT, CDR2 FYEKMQ (reference sequence). The CDR3 length is 12 residues. Deletions cut 2 bases from V and 7 bases from J, with 8 bases between. The CDR3 DNA sequence: TGTGCCAGCAGCTTATCAGGGTCTGGCTACACCTTC. Amino acids: CASSLSGSGYTF.

This clonotype was seen a handful of times. The chain links TRBV19 to TRBJ2-2, with TRBD2 matching over 7 bases. V lost 3 bases to trimming and J lost 5 bases; unmatched junction nucleotides: 6. This CDR3 has 15 amino acids. The germline V gene encodes CDR1 LNHDA and CDR2 SQIVND (reference sequence). The CDR3 DNA reads TGTGCCAGTAGTATTGGCGGGAGCTCTACCGGGGAGCTGTTTTTT. This gives the protein CASSIGGSSTGELFF. The whole variable domain, remainder taken from reference TRBV19 and TRBJ2-2, is DGGITQSPKYLFRKEGQNVTLSCEQNLNHDAMYWYRQDPGQGLRLIYYSQIVNDFQKGDIAEGYSVSREKKESFPLTVTSAQKNPTAFYLCASSIGGSSTGELFFGEGSRLTVL.

DNA for the CDR3: TGTGCCAGCAGCTTAGAGGTTCCTGGCAGGGGCACAGATACGCAGTATTTT. Translating it yields CASSLEVPGRGTDTQYF. The chain combines TRBV11-2 with TRBJ2-3, with D maybe TRBD1 (5 bases). V lost 0 bases to trimming and J lost 1 base, with 14 bases between them. Germline CDR1 reads SGHAT; CDR2 reads FQNNGV. The CDR3 extends over 17 amino acids.

The chain uses TRBV11-2 and TRBJ1-1; maybe TRBD1 (5 bases). The CDR3 loop spans 16 amino acids. CDR1 is SGHAT, CDR2 FQNNGV, per germline. Trimming shortened V by 2 bases and J by 4 bases, and 17 bases separated the two germline ends. The chain's CDR3 is CASSLWYGTPGTEAFF. The DNA for the CDR3 is TGTGCCAGCAGCTTATGGTACGGGACCCCTGGCACTGAAGCTTTCTTT.

This clonotype was found many times. This chain connects TRBV27 to TRBJ2-3; TRBD2 aligns across 8 bases. Germline-derived CDR1 and CDR2 are MNHEY and SMNVEV (reference sequence). This CDR3 contains 16 residues. V was clipped by 2 bases and J by 5 bases; unmatched bases: 9. Here the CDR3 reads CASSLGGLAGGDTQYF. The CDR3 bases are TGTGCCAGCAGTTTAGGAGGACTAGCAGGCGGAGATACGCAGTATTTT.

This clonotype was detected a few times. CDR3 nucleotide sequence: TGCAGTGCTAGAGTTCCCAGCGGGGGCCCCGGGGAGACCCAGTACTTC. Its protein product is CSARVPSGGPGETQYF. The chain employs TRBV20-1 and TRBJ2-5; 8 bases align to TRBD2. Germline V gene data show CDR1 as DFQATT and CDR2 as SNEGSKA (reference sequence). The CDR3 runs to 16 residues. V lost 1 base to trimming and J lost 5 bases; unmatched junction nucleotides: 12.